In its sample, the clone carrying this T cell receptor (beta chain) was seen a few times. The investigators collected lesional scalp punch biopsies and peripheral blood from alopecia areata patients. The sample comes from a study of CD8+ T cells in alopecia areata. Isolated RNA was reverse transcribed into cDNA used as the sequencing template. Clones were read by immunoSEQ multiplex PCR, and TCRdb kept only the in-frame ones, dropping some. The data contain over 200,000 clones, around three fifths of them singletons. V was clipped by 5 bases and J by 4 bases, with 17 bases between them. This CDR3 comprises 15 residues. Looked up from germline, CDR1 is SGHTA and CDR2 is FQGNSA.

Sequencing was performed on CD4+ T cells sorted from blood, taken at week 0. The TCR was taken from a human donor with alopecia areata. This chain connects TRBV7-2 to TRBJ2-5; D may be TRBD1 (5 bases). CDR3 sequence reads: CASSPRQGQAETQYF. DNA of the CDR3: TGTGCCAGCAGCCCCCGGCAGGGTCAGGCAGAGACCCAGTACTTC.